These 32 T cell receptor beta chains came from one sample sequenced in a study of blood T cell repertoires in COVID-19. TCRdb keeps only in-frame clones here, not all; method: immunoSEQ multiplex PCR. The sample yields about 180,000 clones, less than 90% seen once. Material for sequencing was PBMCs or T cells enriched from blood (not recorded which). The receptors here all came from a woman aged 50 to 60 who had recovered from COVID-19.

The chain links TRBV20-1 to TRBJ1-1; a possible D gene is TRBD1 (5 bases). Deletions cut 3 bases from V and 4 bases from J, with 12 bases between. Germline V lookup: CDR1 DFQATT, CDR2 SNEGSKA (reference sequence). The CDR3 spans 13 residues. CDR3 sequence (DNA): TGCAGTGCTAGTTCAGCAGGGTTCACTGAAGCTTTCTTT. Its protein product is CSASSAGFTEAFF.

The chain is built from TRBV6-5 and TRBJ1-2, with TRBD1 matching over 7 bases. CDR3 length equals 14 residues. With V trimmed by 4 bases and J by 8 bases, 10 bases remained unmatched. Germline assignment: CDR1 MNHEY and CDR2 SVGAGI. The CDR3 DNA is TGTGCCAGCAGTTTTACAGGGGACACTTCGGGCTACACCTTC. Translating gives CASSFTGDTSGYTF.

The chain couples TRBV15 to TRBJ1-3; D is possibly TRBD1 (6 bases). Deletions cut 7 bases from V and 0 bases from J, with 16 bases between. The CDR3 sequence is 16 residues long. In germline, CDR1 is LNHNV, CDR2 YYDKDF (reference sequence). Here the CDR3 reads CATKRGGKDSGNTIYF. Written as DNA, the CDR3 is TGTGCCACCAAAAGAGGGGGAAAGGACTCTGGAAACACCATATATTTT.

V usage is TRBV2 and J usage is TRBJ1-4, with D unclear. V was pared by 3 bases and J by 0 bases, with 8 bases between. CDR1 and CDR2 (germline): SNHLY, FYNNEI. CDR3 length: 15 amino acids. The CDR3 bases are TGTGCCAGCAGTGATAACGAGGCAACTAATGAAAAACTGTTTTTT. Amino acid sequence: CASSDNEATNEKLFF.

The V and J genes are TRBV2 and TRBJ1-1; D not resolved. The V end was cut by 5 bases, the J end by 4 bases, with 14 bases between. Germline CDR1 is SNHLY and CDR2 is FYNNEI. The CDR3 spans 14 residues. The DNA of the CDR3 is TGTGCCAGCAGTAAACAGTGGGCGAGCACTGAAGCTTTCTTT. Residues: CASSKQWASTEAFF.

The genes are TRBV7-3 and TRBJ2-1; 8 nucleotides agree with TRBD2. V shed 5 bases, J shed 2 bases, and the junction held 8 bases outside the gene matches. Per germline, CDR1 SGHTA and CDR2 FQGTGA. The CDR3 extends over 16 amino acids. The CDR3 is CASSAGGAATYNEQFF. The CDR3 region has the DNA TGTGCCAGCAGCGCGGGGGGCGCAGCGACCTACAATGAGCAGTTCTTC.

The chain recombines TRBV2 with TRBJ1-6; 8 nucleotides line up with TRBD1. The trim removed 5 bases at V and 7 bases at J, leaving 4 bases unmatched. This CDR3 comprises 14 residues. Germline assignment: CDR1 SNHLY and CDR2 FYNNEI. The CDR3 spells CASSWTGKNSPLHF. DNA for the CDR3: TGTGCCAGCAGTTGGACAGGGAAAAATTCACCCCTCCACTTT. Full variable domain (missing parts from reference TRBV2 and TRBJ1-6): EPEVTQTPSHQVTQMGQEVILRCVPISNHLYFYWYRQILGQKVEFLVSFYNNEISEKSEIFDDQFSVERPDGSNFTLKIRSTKLEDSAMYFCASSWTGKNSPLHFGNGTRLTVT.

The chain carries TRBV6-5 and TRBJ2-7; D ambiguous. Trimming shortened V by 7 bases and J by 0 bases, and 10 bases separated the two germline ends. Germline V gene lookup returns CDR1 MNHEY and CDR2 SVGAGI. The CDR3 is 13 amino acids. The CDR3 DNA is TGTGCCAGCACCTACGGAGCCTCCTACGAGCAGTACTTC. Translated, it gives CASTYGASYEQYF.

This sequence joins TRBV29-1 and TRBJ2-7; D perhaps matches TRBD2 (6 bases). V was pared by 6 bases and J by 7 bases, with 16 bases between. The CDR3 runs to 12 residues. The V gene's germline CDR1 is SQVTM and CDR2 ANQGSEA. CDR3 nucleotide sequence: TGCAGCGTGACCCCCGGGGGTAGGGAGCAGTACTTC. This encodes CSVTPGGREQYF.

This clone was found many times. The chain joins TRBV2 to TRBJ1-2; maybe TRBD1 (6 bases). V was shortened by 8 bases and J by 7 bases, with 14 bases between the two germline ends. Germline V lookup: CDR1 SNHLY, CDR2 FYNNEI. The CDR3 totals 12 residues. CDR3 residues: CASRGGAIGYTF. CDR3 coding DNA: TGTGCCAGCCGGGGGGGGGCGATTGGCTACACCTTC.

The chain joins TRBV4-1 to TRBJ2-5; D possibly corresponds to TRBD2 (5 bases). Germline V gene data show CDR1 as MGHRA and CDR2 as YSYEKL. V lost 0 bases to trimming and J lost 0 bases, with 17 bases between them. The CDR3 has 18 residues. The CDR3 reads CASSQDDASGDYQETQYF. The CDR3 DNA reads as TGCGCCAGCAGCCAAGATGACGCCAGCGGAGACTACCAAGAGACCCAGTACTTC.

The chain couples TRBV18 to TRBJ1-1, with 10 bases fitting TRBD1. Looked up from germline, CDR1 is KGHSH and CDR2 is LQKENI. The V gene end was trimmed by 4 bases and the J gene end by 0 bases; junction bases not matched to a gene: 5. CDR3 size: 16 residues. The CDR3 DNA is TGTGCCAGCTCACTTAGACAGGGGGCGATGAACACTGAAGCTTTCTTT. This sequence encodes CASSLRQGAMNTEAFF.

The V call is TRBV5-1, the J call TRBJ2-1; a possible D gene is TRBD1 (6 bases). In germline, CDR1 is SGHRS, CDR2 YFSETQ. CDR3 length: 14 amino acids. V shed 2 bases and J shed 8 bases, with 14 bases lying between them. For the CDR3, the DNA is TGCGCCAGCAGCTTTGGACAGCCGGAGGATGAGCAGTTCTTC. Its translation: CASSFGQPEDEQFF.

The chain uses TRBV3-1 (or the pseudogene TRBV3-2) and TRBJ2-7; 7 bases are a match to TRBD2. The V gene's germline CDR1 is LGHDT and CDR2 YNNKEL (reference sequence). The junction had 6 bases not matched to a gene; V was cut back by 1 base and J by 9 bases. CDR3 size: 13 residues. The CDR3 here is CASSQGDYGLQYF. The DNA for the CDR3 is TGTGCCAGCAGCCAAGGGGACTATGGACTGCAGTACTTC.

The chain has TRBV11-2 and TRBJ1-2; D remains unclear. V was trimmed by 4 bases and J by 5 bases, leaving 11 bases between them. CDR1 is SGHAT, CDR2 FQNNGV, per germline. The CDR3 sequence is 13 residues long. The DNA for the CDR3 is TGTGCCAGCAGCTCCACGGGGTTATATGGCTACACCTTC. This translates into CASSSTGLYGYTF.

The chain has TRBV27 and TRBJ1-1; a possible D gene is TRBD1 (6 bases). In germline, CDR1 is MNHEY, CDR2 SMNVEV (reference sequence). V was pared by 6 bases and J by 0 bases, with 17 bases between. This CDR3 contains 16 residues. The CDR3 DNA follows: TGTGCCAGCAGACGACGGCTGGACAGCCTGAACACTGAAGCTTTCTTT. Amino acids: CASRRRLDSLNTEAFF.

This clone turned up a few times. The rearrangement links TRBV6-5 to TRBJ2-7; D ambiguous. The germline V gene has CDR1 MNHEY and CDR2 SVGAGI. The CDR3 is 15 amino acids. The V gene lost 7 bases and the J gene lost 0 bases, with 16 bases spanning the gap. In DNA, the CDR3 is TGTGCCAGCACTCAACGGTCAGGAAGCTCCTACGAGCAGTACTTC. Its translation: CASTQRSGSSYEQYF.

This chain uses TRBV6-5 with TRBJ1-5; 8 bases fit TRBD1. With 6 bases clipped from V and 0 bases from J, the junction kept 4 bases outside the gene matches. Germline CDR1 MNHEY, CDR2 SVGAGI. The CDR3 consists of 15 residues. The CDR3 sequence: CASRETGDSNQPQHF. For the CDR3, the DNA is TGTGCCAGCAGAGAGACAGGGGATAGCAATCAGCCCCAGCATTTT.

The V and J genes are TRBV27 and TRBJ2-4; 12 bases are a match to TRBD2. Per the germline V gene, CDR1 is MNHEY and CDR2 is SMNVEV (reference sequence). The trim removed 4 bases at V and 7 bases at J, leaving 5 bases unmatched. This CDR3 spans 15 amino acids. The CDR3 coding sequence is TGTGCCAGCAGTTCTCTAGCGGGAGGGCCGAACATTCAGTACTTC. Translated: CASSSLAGGPNIQYF.

The sample holds a few counts of this clone. V gene TRBV28 combines with J gene TRBJ1-2, with a weak D call TRBD1 (6 bases). The length of the CDR3 is 14 residues. Germline V lookup: CDR1 MDHEN, CDR2 SYDVKM. Trimming cost V 6 bases and J 0 bases, with 11 bases left between them. The CDR3 protein is CASRTGLANYGYTF. The DNA of the CDR3 is TGTGCCAGCAGGACAGGCTTAGCTAACTATGGCTACACCTTC.

The chain links TRBV5-4 to TRBJ1-2; D unresolved. Germline CDR1 and CDR2: SGHNT and YYREEE (reference sequence). Trimming took 0 bases from V and 4 from J, leaving 10 bases between them. The CDR3 runs 14 residues. The CDR3 region is CASSLGGSGYGYTF. The CDR3 DNA sequence: TGTGCCAGCAGCTTGGGAGGGAGTGGCTATGGCTACACCTTC.

V and J are TRBV30 and TRBJ1-2, with D unclear. Trimming removed 1 base at V and 2 bases at J, with 8 bases between. CDR1 is GTSNPN, CDR2 SVGIG, per germline (reference sequence). This CDR3 comprises 13 residues. The CDR3 nucleotides are TGTGCCTGGAGTGCCAGGCCAAACTATGGCTACACCTTC. This sequence encodes CAWSARPNYGYTF.

The chain has TRBV7-6 and TRBJ2-7; 7 bases are shared with TRBD2. V lost 1 base to trimming and J lost 6 bases; unmatched junction nucleotides: 12. CDR1 and CDR2 (germline): SGHVS, FNYEAQ. The CDR3 runs 16 residues. The CDR3 reads CASSLGASGAFSEQYF. In nucleotides, the CDR3 is TGTGCCAGCAGCTTAGGGGCCAGCGGGGCGTTTTCCGAGCAGTACTTC.

The chain couples TRBV7-8 to TRBJ2-5; the match to TRBD2 covers 11 bases. The trim removed 7 bases at V and 0 bases at J, leaving 7 bases unmatched. The germline gives CDR1 SGHVS, CDR2 FQNEAQ. CDR3 length: 16 amino acids. The CDR3 region has the DNA TGTGCCAGCACGACTAGCGGGGCCTTGTACCAAGAGACCCAGTACTTC. Translation gives CASTTSGALYQETQYF.

The chain links TRBV7-9 to TRBJ2-1; 11 nucleotides match TRBD2. The CDR3 runs to 18 residues. The germline V gene encodes CDR1 SEHNR and CDR2 FQNEAQ (reference sequence). V gave up 5 bases and J gave up 6 bases; unmatched junction bases: 15. DNA for the CDR3: TGTGCCAGCAGCCTAGGGGTTAGCCTAGCGGGAGGTTTCAATGAGCAGTTCTTC. It codes for CASSLGVSLAGGFNEQFF.

The chain carries TRBV30 and TRBJ2-5; unclear D gene. The CDR3 is 14 amino acids. The germline V and J ends were trimmed by 7 bases and 4 bases, with 19 bases remaining between them. Per the germline V gene, CDR1 is GTSNPN and CDR2 is SVGIG (reference sequence). CDR3 sequence: CALSPSPLTETQYF. DNA of the CDR3: TGTGCCTTATCCCCGAGCCCACTTACAGAGACCCAGTACTTC.

The rearrangement links TRBV30 to TRBJ1-6, with 8 bases that match TRBD1. Per germline, CDR1 GTSNPN and CDR2 SVGIG (reference sequence). This CDR3 is 14 amino acids long. Trimming removed 3 bases from V and 14 bases from J; junction bases left unmatched: 12. The CDR3 bases are TGTGCCTGGAGGCAGGGGGCCCACTCGTCCACCCTCCACTTT. Residues: CAWRQGAHSSTLHF.

The chain recombines TRBV7-9 with TRBJ1-2, with 8 bases matching TRBD1. CDR3 length: 14 amino acids. The V and J ends lost 11 bases and 3 bases, in that order; junction bases with no gene match: 11. Germline values: CDR1 SEHNR, CDR2 FQNEAQ (reference sequence). CDR3 bases: TGTGCCTGCTCGAACCAGGGGGCACACTATGGCTACACCTTC. Residues: CACSNQGAHYGYTF.

This clone was seen only a few times. The chain uses TRBV15 and TRBJ2-2; the D gene is possibly TRBD2 (7 bases). Germline assignment: CDR1 LNHNV and CDR2 YYDKDF (reference sequence). There are 16 residues in the CDR3. With 3 bases removed from V and 2 bases from J, the gap between germline ends came to 13 bases. The CDR3 DNA reads as TGTGCCACCAGCAGGGGGGGGACAATAAACACCGGGGAGCTGTTTTTT. It specifies CATSRGGTINTGELFF.

The gene calls are TRBV6-5 and TRBJ1-4; D uncertain. The germline V gene has CDR1 MNHEY and CDR2 SVGAGI. Deletions cut 4 bases from V and 0 bases from J, with 9 bases between. CDR3 size: 15 residues. CDR3 DNA sequence: TGTGCCAGCAGTTCAGGACTGACAACTAATGAAAAACTGTTTTTT. Translating gives CASSSGLTTNEKLFF.

The chain links TRBV18 to TRBJ2-5; 8 nucleotides match TRBD1. The CDR3 sequence is 16 residues long. V shed 0 bases and J 5 bases; nucleotides not matched to a gene: 8. Germline values: CDR1 KGHSH, CDR2 LQKENI. Here the CDR3 DNA reads TGTGCCAGCTCACCACCGCTAGGGACAGGTGGGGAGACCCAGTACTTC. Protein product: CASSPPLGTGGETQYF.

This clone was counted a few times. The chain carries TRBV7-2 and TRBJ1-6; D might be TRBD1 (5 bases). Trimming took off 3 bases at V and 9 bases at J, with 15 bases between the two ends. Germline CDR1 SGHTA, CDR2 FQGNSA. This CDR3 has 15 residues. CDR3 bases: TGTGCCAGCAGCTTCCGACGTGGGGGGGGTTCACCCCTCCACTTT. Its protein is CASSFRRGGGSPLHF.